This TCR beta chain was identified in a study of blood T cell repertoires in COVID-19. Study-level information: From the United States, Italy and Spain came samples of acute and convalescent COVID-19. The cDNA or gDNA used as material had been derived from T cells, B-cell-depleted T cells, or PBMCs.

Per the germline V gene, CDR1 is LNHDA and CDR2 is SQIVND (reference sequence). V shed 0 bases and J shed 5 bases, with 14 bases lying between them. The CDR3 loop spans 16 amino acids. This clone was observed a single time. Profiling relied on immunoSEQ multiplex PCR, and the TCRdb table lists in-frame clones only, not all of them. The sample carries approximately 60,000 clones, about 85% recorded once. This clonotype originated in a woman at least 80 years old with acute or convalescent COVID-19. The material sequenced was peripheral blood. The gene calls are TRBV19 and TRBJ1-5; D unclear. This CDR3 reads CASSIDVGGLDQPQHF. DNA for the CDR3: TGTGCCAGTAGTATAGATGTGGGAGGATTGGATCAGCCCCAGCATTTT.